A single sample gave rise to the 31 T cell receptor beta chains below, sequenced in a study of blood T cell repertoires in COVID-19. Clones were sequenced by immunoSEQ multiplex PCR, and TCRdb holds only the in-frame ones, with some missing. The data show about 330,000 clones, with 80% to 90% seen just once and more than 5% held by the top ten. Input material: PBMCs or T cells enriched from blood (not recorded which). Receptors were obtained from a man aged 25-45 years who had recovered from COVID-19.

This chain links TRBV19 with TRBJ2-5; 9 bases agree with TRBD1. CDR1 is LNHDA, CDR2 SQIVND, per germline (reference sequence). The CDR3 sequence is 16 residues long. Losses at the gene ends were 1 base for V and 5 bases for J; bases not matched to a gene: 8. CDR3 sequence reads: CASSIVRGTGRETQYF. The CDR3 region has the DNA TGTGCCAGTAGTATAGTGAGGGGGACAGGGCGGGAGACCCAGTACTTC.

The V gene is TRBV28, the J gene TRBJ2-2; possible D gene TRBD2, 6 bases. CDR1 and CDR2 from the germline V gene are MDHEN and SYDVKM. Deletions cut 3 bases from V and 6 bases from J, with 20 bases between. This CDR3 has 17 residues. CDR3: CASSFQRYKTSSGELFF. The CDR3 DNA follows: TGTGCCAGCAGTTTCCAGCGCTACAAGACTAGTTCCGGGGAGCTGTTTTTT.

This chain joins TRBV7-9 and TRBJ2-3; 10 bases align to TRBD1. Trimming removed 0 bases from V and 4 bases from J; junction bases left unmatched: 4. Germline V CDR1 and CDR2: SEHNR, FQNEAQ (reference sequence). The CDR3 runs to 16 residues. The CDR3 is CASSLATGQGSDTQYF. The CDR3 region has the DNA TGTGCCAGCAGCTTAGCGACGGGACAGGGGTCAGATACGCAGTATTTT. Looking up the rest from reference TRBV7-9 and TRBJ2-3 gives the full variable domain: DTGVSQNPRHKITKRGQNVTFRCDPISEHNRLYWYRQTLGQGPEFLTYFQNEAQLEKSRLLSDRFSAERPKGSFSTLEIQRTEQGDSAMYLCASSLATGQGSDTQYFGPGTRLTVL.

The rearrangement joins TRBV9 to TRBJ1-4; D may be TRBD1 (5 bases). The ends were cut back, 3 bases at V and 7 bases at J, with 16 bases in the middle. In germline, CDR1 is SGDLS, CDR2 YYNGEE. The CDR3 totals 15 residues. The CDR3 reads CASSAAGSSLEKLFF. CDR3 bases: TGTGCCAGCAGCGCCGCAGGGTCTTCTCTTGAAAAACTGTTTTTT.

The rearrangement joins TRBV19 to TRBJ2-3; TRBD1 matches 9 bases. J lost 0 bases, V lost 9 bases, and 7 bases had no gene match. This CDR3 has 15 residues. CDR1 and CDR2 from the germline V gene are LNHDA and SQIVND (reference sequence). CDR3 sequence: CASRNRGQSTDTQYF. CDR3 DNA: TGTGCCAGCCGCAACAGGGGGCAAAGCACAGATACGCAGTATTTT.

V gene TRBV5-1 combines with J gene TRBJ2-1, with 7 bases lining up with TRBD2. The J segment lost 7 bases and the V segment lost 0 bases, leaving 7 bases of the junction unmatched. Germline V CDR1 and CDR2: SGHRS, YFSETQ. This CDR3 is built from 15 residues. CDR3 amino acids: CASSLASSGLNEQFF. The DNA of the CDR3 is TGCGCCAGCAGCTTGGCGTCTAGCGGCCTAAATGAGCAGTTCTTC.

In its sample, this clone was seen a few times. This chain connects TRBV3-1 (or the pseudogene TRBV3-2) to TRBJ2-2; tentative D call: TRBD1 (6 bases). CDR3 size: 16 residues. Germline V gene sequence: CDR1 LGHDT, CDR2 YNNKEL (reference sequence). Deletions cut 4 bases from V and 3 bases from J, with 15 bases between. The CDR3 reads CASSLSLGGYTGELFF. As DNA, the CDR3 is TGTGCCAGCAGCCTCTCCCTTGGGGGCTACACCGGGGAGCTGTTTTTT.

The chain links TRBV27 to TRBJ1-1, with D unclear. CDR3 length equals 15 residues. V lost 2 bases and J 1 base, leaving 11 bases between the germline ends. The germline gives CDR1 MNHEY, CDR2 SMNVEV (reference sequence). In DNA form, the CDR3 reads TGTGCCAGCAGTTTAAGAGCGGGTGCGAACACTGAAGCTTTCTTT. It translates to CASSLRAGANTEAFF.

This clone has just one count. CDR3 coding DNA: TGCGCCAGCAGCTTGGGGACAGGGGATAGCAATCAGCCCCAGCATTTT. Translating gives CASSLGTGDSNQPQHF. This chain connects TRBV5-1 to TRBJ1-5, with 9 bases aligning to TRBD1. This CDR3 spans 16 amino acids. The V gene's germline CDR1 is SGHRS and CDR2 YFSETQ. The V segment lost 0 bases and the J segment 0 bases; nucleotides outside the gene matches: 1.

The V gene is TRBV9, the J gene TRBJ2-1, with TRBD1 as a possible D gene (6 bases). The germline gives CDR1 SGDLS, CDR2 YYNGEE. The CDR3 is 12 amino acids. V was pared by 0 bases and J by 13 bases, with 11 bases between. The CDR3 sequence is CASSVDGGAQFF. CDR3 coding DNA: TGTGCCAGCAGCGTAGATGGGGGCGCTCAGTTCTTC.

This chain uses TRBV7-6 with TRBJ2-7, with TRBD2 identical over 7 bases. The germline gives CDR1 SGHVS, CDR2 FNYEAQ. The V gene end was trimmed by 4 bases and the J gene end by 2 bases; junction bases not matched to a gene: 2. The CDR3 is 13 residues long. This CDR3 is CASSSRGAYEQYF. CDR3 coding DNA: TGTGCCAGCAGCTCCCGGGGGGCCTACGAGCAGTACTTC.

The chain links TRBV27 to TRBJ1-5, with 8 bases aligning to TRBD1. CDR1 is MNHEY and CDR2 is SMNVEV in the germline V gene (reference sequence). The CDR3 spans 13 residues. The J segment lost 11 bases and the V segment lost 6 bases, leaving 9 bases of the junction unmatched. The CDR3 protein is CASRVTGVGAQHF. The CDR3 DNA follows: TGTGCCAGCAGGGTGACAGGGGTAGGAGCCCAGCATTTT.

The V gene is TRBV10-2, the J gene TRBJ2-2; D is unclear. Germline CDR1 is WSHSY and CDR2 is SAAADI. The ends were cut back, 6 bases at V and 3 bases at J, with 2 bases in the middle. The CDR3 covers 11 residues. CDR3 residues: CASSDTGELFF. CDR3 coding DNA: TGCGCCAGCAGCGACACCGGGGAGCTGTTTTTT.

The chain combines TRBV3-1 (or the pseudogene TRBV3-2) with TRBJ2-2, with 11 bases fitting TRBD2. Germline CDR1 LGHDT, CDR2 YNNKEL (reference sequence). The junction had 12 bases not matched to a gene; V was cut back by 5 bases and J by 4 bases. The CDR3 consists of 18 residues. CDR3 region: CASSKGASGGIFTGELFF. For the CDR3, the DNA is TGTGCCAGCAGCAAAGGGGCTAGCGGGGGGATTTTCACCGGGGAGCTGTTTTTT.

This clone was detected only once. The chain recombines TRBV5-1 with TRBJ2-3; perhaps TRBD2 as D (7 bases). V shed 0 bases and J shed 1 base, with 21 bases lying between them. CDR1 and CDR2 (germline): SGHRS, YFSETQ. There are 19 residues in the CDR3. The CDR3 DNA sequence: TGCGCCAGCAGCTTGGTAGGGGCAAACAGGGAGGGGGGCACAGATACGCAGTATTTT. It codes for CASSLVGANREGGTDTQYF.

The V and J genes are TRBV6-5 and TRBJ2-2; a weak D match, TRBD2 (6 bases). Looked up from germline, CDR1 is MNHEY and CDR2 is SVGAGI. CDR3 length: 14 residues. V gave up 7 bases and J gave up 6 bases, with 15 bases separating them. The CDR3 region has the DNA TGTGCCAGCACCCGTAGGAGGGCTTCCGGGGAGCTGTTTTTT. As protein: CASTRRRASGELFF.

The chain has TRBV4-1 and TRBJ1-5; D unresolved. Germline CDR1 is MGHRA and CDR2 is YSYEKL. The CDR3 runs 17 residues. V gave up 1 base and J gave up 2 bases, with 15 bases separating them. The CDR3 DNA follows: TGCGCCAGCAGCCAAGGGGCCGCTTATAGTGGCAATCAGCCCCAGCATTTT. Its protein product is CASSQGAAYSGNQPQHF.

The CDR3 is CASSLDRYQPQHF. In nucleotides, the CDR3 is TGTGCCAGCAGCTTAGATCGGTACCAGCCCCAGCATTTT. The V gene is TRBV11-2, the J gene TRBJ1-5; D gene uncertain. In germline, CDR1 is SGHAT, CDR2 FQNNGV. CDR3 length equals 13 residues. V was clipped by 0 bases and J by 7 bases, with 7 bases between them.

The chain employs TRBV19 and TRBJ2-7, with TRBD2 identical over 7 bases. J gave up 3 bases and V 6 bases, and 8 bases lay outside the gene matches. This CDR3 spans 14 amino acids. Germline CDR1 and CDR2: LNHDA and SQIVND (reference sequence). CDR3 amino acids: CASSGKRGIYEQYF. CDR3 bases: TGTGCCAGTAGCGGTAAGCGGGGAATCTACGAGCAGTACTTC. Drawing the rest from reference TRBV19 and TRBJ2-7, the complete variable domain is DGGITQSPKYLFRKEGQNVTLSCEQNLNHDAMYWYRQDPGQGLRLIYYSQIVNDFQKGDIAEGYSVSREKKESFPLTVTSAQKNPTAFYLCASSGKRGIYEQYFGPGTRLTVT.

The genes are TRBV6-1 and TRBJ2-7, with TRBD1 as a possible D gene (5 bases). CDR3 length equals 15 residues. Trimming stripped 2 bases from V and 3 bases from J, with 14 bases between. The germline V gene has CDR1 MNHNS and CDR2 SASEGT. CDR3 protein: CASSEMAGLNYEQYF. CDR3 coding DNA: TGTGCCAGCAGTGAAATGGCAGGGTTGAACTACGAGCAGTACTTC.

This clone was seen only once. This chain links TRBV9 with TRBJ1-3; 8 positions match TRBD1. There are 17 residues in the CDR3. From germline, CDR1 is SGDLS and CDR2 YYNGEE. J gave up 2 bases and V 3 bases, and 10 bases lay outside the gene matches. The DNA of the CDR3 is TGTGCCAGCAGCGAGAGCACAGGGGGTAGGACTGGAAACACCATATATTTT. Protein product: CASSESTGGRTGNTIYF.

The rearrangement links TRBV4-2 to TRBJ2-3; TRBD2 aligns across 10 bases. V lost 3 bases to trimming and J lost 2 bases; unmatched junction nucleotides: 11. The CDR3 contains 18 residues. Germline V CDR1 and CDR2: LGHNA, YNFKEQ. CDR3 nucleotide sequence: TGTGCCAGCAGCCATCAACTAGCGGGGACGACCTTCACAGATACGCAGTATTTT. Translating it yields CASSHQLAGTTFTDTQYF.

J is TRBJ2-1 and V is TRBV27; 9 bases agree with TRBD1. Germline V lookup: CDR1 MNHEY, CDR2 SMNVEV (reference sequence). The CDR3 has 14 amino acids. J lost 5 bases, V lost 5 bases, and 4 bases had no gene match. The CDR3 loop reads CASSQTGGHNEQFF. The CDR3 region has the DNA TGTGCCAGCAGTCAGACAGGGGGTCACAATGAGCAGTTCTTC.

This clone was recorded once. The chain has TRBV19 and TRBJ1-4; tentative D call: TRBD1 (6 bases). This CDR3 has 17 amino acids. V gave up 6 bases and J gave up 0 bases, with 17 bases separating them. Germline values: CDR1 LNHDA, CDR2 SQIVND (reference sequence). This chain's CDR3 is CASRQTGNPTTNEKLFF. In nucleotides, the CDR3 is TGTGCCAGTAGGCAAACAGGGAACCCCACAACTAATGAAAAACTGTTTTTT.

This clone has just one count. The chain carries TRBV7-9 and TRBJ2-1, with 10 bases lining up with TRBD2. The CDR3 loop spans 15 amino acids. Germline trimming cut 0 bases from V and 7 bases from J; bases unmatched to any gene: 3. Germline CDR1 is SEHNR and CDR2 is FQNEAQ (reference sequence). The CDR3 nucleotides are TGTGCCAGCAGCTTAGCTAGCGGGGGGTGGAATGAGCAGTTCTTC. Amino acids: CASSLASGGWNEQFF.

The chain is built from TRBV5-4 and TRBJ2-5; possible D gene TRBD2, 7 bases. Trimming pared 4 bases from V and 5 bases from J, leaving 15 bases between. Germline V CDR1 and CDR2: SGHNT, YYREEE (reference sequence). The CDR3 extends over 14 amino acids. This chain's CDR3 is CASSPGGGRETQYF. CDR3 sequence (DNA): TGTGCCAGCAGCCCCGGCGGGGGCCGTGAGACCCAGTACTTC.

The rearrangement links TRBV15 to TRBJ2-7, with 10 bases fitting TRBD1. The CDR3 is 17 residues long. Germline CDR1 LNHNV, CDR2 YYDKDF (reference sequence). V gave up 2 bases and J gave up 6 bases; unmatched junction bases: 13. The CDR3 region has the DNA TGTGCCACCAGCAGATTCCGGGACAGGGGCCGGATGCCCGAGCAGTACTTC. Its translation: CATSRFRDRGRMPEQYF.

The CDR3 DNA sequence: TGTGCCAGCTCACAGGGACTCACCTCCTACGAGCAGTACTTC. This gives the protein CASSQGLTSYEQYF. This rearrangement joins TRBV18 to TRBJ2-7; perhaps TRBD2 as D (6 bases). The germline V and J ends were trimmed by 4 bases and 0 bases, with 10 bases remaining between them. The germline V gene encodes CDR1 KGHSH and CDR2 LQKENI. The CDR3 extends over 14 amino acids.

The rearrangement joins TRBV30 to TRBJ1-3; D ambiguous. CDR3 length: 12 amino acids. Trimming took off 4 bases at V and 4 bases at J, with 8 bases between the two ends. In germline, CDR1 is GTSNPN, CDR2 SVGIG (reference sequence). CDR3 amino acids: CAWNPTGNTIYF. Written as DNA, the CDR3 is TGTGCCTGGAACCCTACCGGAAACACCATATATTTT. The whole variable domain, filled in from reference TRBV30 and TRBJ1-3, reads SQTIHQWPATLVQPVGSPLSLECTVEGTSNPNLYWYRQAAGRGLQLLFYSVGIGQISSEVPQNLSASRPQDRQFILSSKKLLLSDSGFYLCAWNPTGNTIYFGEGSWLTVV.

Only one count was recorded for this clone. The chain uses TRBV3-1 (or the pseudogene TRBV3-2) and TRBJ1-2; a possible D gene is TRBD1 (5 bases). V lost 4 bases, J lost 5 bases, and 17 bases lay in between. CDR3 length equals 15 residues. The V gene's germline CDR1 is LGHDT and CDR2 YNNKEL (reference sequence). CDR3 residues: CASSPVGGESYGYTF. Written as DNA, the CDR3 is TGTGCCAGCAGCCCGGTTGGGGGGGAGAGTTATGGCTACACCTTC.

The V call is TRBV9, the J call TRBJ1-6; the D is unclear. V shed 4 bases and J shed 0 bases, with 14 bases lying between them. Germline CDR1 and CDR2: SGDLS and YYNGEE. This CDR3 is built from 17 residues. This chain's CDR3 is CASSPRLLSSYNSPLHF. The CDR3 DNA follows: TGTGCCAGCAGCCCCAGACTCCTGAGCTCCTATAATTCACCCCTCCACTTT.